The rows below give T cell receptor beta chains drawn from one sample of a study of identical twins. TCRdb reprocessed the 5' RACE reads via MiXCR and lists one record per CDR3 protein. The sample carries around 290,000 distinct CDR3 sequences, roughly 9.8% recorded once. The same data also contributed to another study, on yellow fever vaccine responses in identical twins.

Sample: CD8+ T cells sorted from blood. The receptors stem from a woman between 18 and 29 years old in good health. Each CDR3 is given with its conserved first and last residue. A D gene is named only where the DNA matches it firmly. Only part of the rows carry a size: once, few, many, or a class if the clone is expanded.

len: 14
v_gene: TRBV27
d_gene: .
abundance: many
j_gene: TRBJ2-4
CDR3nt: TGTGCCAGTGCCTCCGGACTGGTACTAAACATTCAGTACTTC
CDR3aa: CASASGLVLNIQYF

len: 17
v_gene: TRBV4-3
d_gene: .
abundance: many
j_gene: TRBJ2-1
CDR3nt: TGCGCCAGCAGCCCCTCCGTATCGGGTAGCTCCTACAATGAGCAGTTCTTC
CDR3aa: CASSPSVSGSSYNEQFF

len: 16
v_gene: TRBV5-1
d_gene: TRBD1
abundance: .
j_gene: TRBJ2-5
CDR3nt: TGCGCCAGCAGCTTGGGGACGACAGGGGCATGGGAGACCCAGTACTTC
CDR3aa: CASSLGTTGAWETQYF

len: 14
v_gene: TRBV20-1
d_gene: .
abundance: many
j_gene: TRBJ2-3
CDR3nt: TGCAGTGGAACAAGCGGAAGAGAAACAGATACGCAGTATTTT
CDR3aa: CSGTSGRETDTQYF

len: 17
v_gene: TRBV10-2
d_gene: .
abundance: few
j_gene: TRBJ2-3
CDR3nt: TGCGCCAGCAGTGACCAGACTGGACGCCCTAGCACAGATACGCAGTATTTT
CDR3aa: CASSDQTGRPSTDTQYF

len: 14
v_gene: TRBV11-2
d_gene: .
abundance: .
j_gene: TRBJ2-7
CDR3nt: TGTGCCAGCAGCTGGGGACCCCAGATCTACGAGCAGTACTTC
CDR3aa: CASSWGPQIYEQYF

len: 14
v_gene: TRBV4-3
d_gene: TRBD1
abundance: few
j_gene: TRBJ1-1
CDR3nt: TGCGCCAGCAGCCAAGATCTTCGGGACAGAGAAGCTTTCTTT
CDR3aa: CASSQDLRDREAFF

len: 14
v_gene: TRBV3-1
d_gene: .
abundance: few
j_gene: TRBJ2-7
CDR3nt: TGTGCCAGCAGCCTCACAGGGTTCCCCTACGAGCAGTACTTC
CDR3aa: CASSLTGFPYEQYF

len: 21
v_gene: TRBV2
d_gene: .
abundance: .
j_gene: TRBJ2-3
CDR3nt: TGTGCCAGCACTAGCGATACCTTTTCCCCCGGGGACACCAAAAGCACAGATACGCAGTATTTT
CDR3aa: CASTSDTFSPGDTKSTDTQYF

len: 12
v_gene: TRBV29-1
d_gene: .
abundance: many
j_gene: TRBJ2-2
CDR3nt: TGCAGCGTACAGGGGAACACCGGGGAGCTGTTTTTT
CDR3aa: CSVQGNTGELFF

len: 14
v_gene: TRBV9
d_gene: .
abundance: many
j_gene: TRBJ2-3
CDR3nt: TGTGCCAGCAGCGTAGTATGGCATTCAGATACGCAGTATTTT
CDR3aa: CASSVVWHSDTQYF

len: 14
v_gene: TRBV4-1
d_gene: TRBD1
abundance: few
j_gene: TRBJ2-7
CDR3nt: TGCGCCAGCAGCCAAAAGGACAGGGCCTACGAGCAGTACTTC
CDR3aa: CASSQKDRAYEQYF

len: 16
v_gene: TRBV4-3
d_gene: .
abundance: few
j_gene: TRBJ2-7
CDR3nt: TGCGCCAGCAGCCAAGATTTCGGCGTCGGAGAGTACGAGCAGTACTTC
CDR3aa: CASSQDFGVGEYEQYF

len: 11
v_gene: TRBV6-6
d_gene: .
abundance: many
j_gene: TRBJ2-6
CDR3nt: TGTGCCAGCAGAAGAGGGGCCCACCTGACTTTC
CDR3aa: CASRRGAHLTF

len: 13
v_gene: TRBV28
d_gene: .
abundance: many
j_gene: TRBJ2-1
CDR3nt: TGTGCCAGCAGTTTGGAAACCTACAATGAGCAGTTCTTC
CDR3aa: CASSLETYNEQFF

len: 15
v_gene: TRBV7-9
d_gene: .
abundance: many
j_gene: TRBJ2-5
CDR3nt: TGTGCCAGCAGCAAGACCGGACAGGGAGGGGAGACCCAGTACTTC
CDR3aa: CASSKTGQGGETQYF

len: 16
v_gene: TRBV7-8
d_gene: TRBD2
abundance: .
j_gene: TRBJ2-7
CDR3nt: TGTGCCAGCAGCTTAATGGGTCTAGCGGGATTCTACGAGCAGTACTTC
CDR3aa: CASSLMGLAGFYEQYF

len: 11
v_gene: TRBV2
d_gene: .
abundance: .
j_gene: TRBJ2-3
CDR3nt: TGTGCCAGCCCACTCACAGATACGCAGTATTTT
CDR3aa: CASPLTDTQYF

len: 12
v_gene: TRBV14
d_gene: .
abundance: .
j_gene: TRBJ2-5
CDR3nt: TGTGCCAGCAGCCAAGCCCAAGAGACCCAGTACTTC
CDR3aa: CASSQAQETQYF

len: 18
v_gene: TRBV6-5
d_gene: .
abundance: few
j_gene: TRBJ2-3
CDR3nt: TGTGCCAGCAGTTACCCGCCGGTGGTTGGACAGCTCACAGATACGCAGTATTTT
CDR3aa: CASSYPPVVGQLTDTQYF

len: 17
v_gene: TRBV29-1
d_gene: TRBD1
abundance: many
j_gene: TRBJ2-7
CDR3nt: TGCAGCGTTGAAGGATCGGGACAGGGAGGTGATTTATATGAGCAGTACTTC
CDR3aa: CSVEGSGQGGDLYEQYF

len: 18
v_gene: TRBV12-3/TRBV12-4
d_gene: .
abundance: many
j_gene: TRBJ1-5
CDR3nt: TGTGCCAGCAGTTCATCCTCCGGGGTGTGGGACACCGATCAGCCCCAGCATTTT
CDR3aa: CASSSSSGVWDTDQPQHF

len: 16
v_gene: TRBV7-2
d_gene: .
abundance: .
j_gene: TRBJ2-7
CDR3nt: TGTGCCAGCAGCTTAGCGTACCCAGGGGGGCCCTACGAGCAGTACTTC
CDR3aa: CASSLAYPGGPYEQYF

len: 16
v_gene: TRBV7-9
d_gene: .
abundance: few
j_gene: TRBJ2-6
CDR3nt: TGTGCCAGCAGCTTAGTGTCGAAATCTGGGGCCAACGTCCTGACTTTC
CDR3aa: CASSLVSKSGANVLTF

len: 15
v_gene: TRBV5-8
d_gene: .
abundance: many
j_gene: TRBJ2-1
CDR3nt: TGTGCCAGCAGCGCGACAGGAAGCTCCTACAATGAGCAGTTCTTC
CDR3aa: CASSATGSSYNEQFF

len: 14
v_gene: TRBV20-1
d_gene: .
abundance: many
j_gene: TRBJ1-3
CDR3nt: TGCAGTGCTCCAACCGTGAACTCTGGAAACACCATATATTTT
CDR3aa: CSAPTVNSGNTIYF

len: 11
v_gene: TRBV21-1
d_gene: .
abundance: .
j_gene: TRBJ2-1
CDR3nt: TGTGCCAGCAGCTCGAGGCGGGAGGGGTTCTTC
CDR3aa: CASSSRREGFF

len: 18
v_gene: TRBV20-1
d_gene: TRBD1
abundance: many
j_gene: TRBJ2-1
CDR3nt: TGCAGTGCTATAAAGACAGGGGGCGCAGGGAGCTCCTACAATGAGCAGTTCTTC
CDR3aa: CSAIKTGGAGSSYNEQFF

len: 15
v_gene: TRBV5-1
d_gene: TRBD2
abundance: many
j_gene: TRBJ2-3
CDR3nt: TGCGCCAGCAGCTTGAGACTAGCGGGGTTGGATACGCAGTATTTT
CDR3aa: CASSLRLAGLDTQYF

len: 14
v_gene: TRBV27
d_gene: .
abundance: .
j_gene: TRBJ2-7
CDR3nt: TGTGCCAGCAGTTCACCTTTAGCGCCCTACGAGCAGTACTTC
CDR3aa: CASSSPLAPYEQYF

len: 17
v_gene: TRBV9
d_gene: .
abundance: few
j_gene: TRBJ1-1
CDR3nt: TGTGCCAGCAGCGTCGGCAGGGCCCTTAGTTCGAACACTGAAGCTTTCTTT
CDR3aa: CASSVGRALSSNTEAFF

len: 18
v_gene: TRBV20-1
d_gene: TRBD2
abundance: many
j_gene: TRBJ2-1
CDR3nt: TGCAGTGCTAGAGTTTTTCCTGCGGGGGGGCACGCCTTCAATGAGCAGTTCTTC
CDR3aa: CSARVFPAGGHAFNEQFF

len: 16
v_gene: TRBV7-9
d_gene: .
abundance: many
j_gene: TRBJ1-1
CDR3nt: TGTGCCAGCAGCTTAAGTGACCGGGGCCCTGCGGGTGAAGCTTTCTTT
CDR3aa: CASSLSDRGPAGEAFF

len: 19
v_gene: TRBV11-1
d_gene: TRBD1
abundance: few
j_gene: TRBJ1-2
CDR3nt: TGTGCCAGCAGCTTACTTAGTAGAGACAGGGGGGAAGCTAACTATGGCTACACCTTC
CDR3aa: CASSLLSRDRGEANYGYTF

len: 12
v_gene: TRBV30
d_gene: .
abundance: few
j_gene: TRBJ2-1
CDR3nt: TGTGCCTGGAGTGTGGGGTACAATGAGCAGTTCTTC
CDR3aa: CAWSVGYNEQFF

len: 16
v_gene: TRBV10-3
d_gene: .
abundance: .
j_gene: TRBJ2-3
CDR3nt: TGTGCCATCAGTGAGCGGGGCGGGGTGCCCACAGATACGCAGTATTTT
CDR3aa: CAISERGGVPTDTQYF

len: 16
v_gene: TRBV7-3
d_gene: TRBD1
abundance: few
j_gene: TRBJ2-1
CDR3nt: TGTGCCAGCAGCTTATCGAGGGGACAGGGGGACGATGAGCAGTTCTTC
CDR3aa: CASSLSRGQGDDEQFF

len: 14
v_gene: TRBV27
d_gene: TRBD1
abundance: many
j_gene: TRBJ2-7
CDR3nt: TGTGCCAGCAGCCGACAGGGGCCCACCTACGAGCAGTACTTC
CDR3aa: CASSRQGPTYEQYF